One and the same sample provided the 10 T cell receptor beta chains below, sequenced in a study of beta chain features in type 1 diabetes. Expressed TCRB transcripts were sequenced because the entire RNA isolate underwent reverse transcription. Using immunoSEQ multiplex PCR, the repertoire was profiled, and TCRdb retains in-frame clones only, with some absent. The sample consists of 150,000 or so clones, around 8.7% of them appearing once. The sample consisted of central memory CD4+ T cells from blood. Receptors were obtained from a man aged 18 to 29 in good health.

This chain links TRBV2 with TRBJ2-3, with 8 bases aligning to TRBD2. Germline loops: CDR1 SNHLY, CDR2 FYNNEI. Trimming cost V 4 bases and J 4 bases; bases outside gene matches: 4. The CDR3 has 14 amino acids. The DNA of the CDR3 is TGTGCCAGCAGTGGGAATAGCGGGGCAGATACGCAGTATTTT. Its translation: CASSGNSGADTQYF. Supplemented by reference TRBV2 and TRBJ2-3, the full variable domain reads EPEVTQTPSHQVTQMGQEVILRCVPISNHLYFYWYRQILGQKVEFLVSFYNNEISEKSEIFDDQFSVERPDGSNFTLKIRSTKLEDSAMYFCASSGNSGADTQYFGPGTRLTVL.

This clone turned up a few times. This chain links TRBV7-8 with TRBJ2-7, with TRBD2 identical over 10 bases. Germline values: CDR1 SGHVS, CDR2 FQNEAQ. V lost 2 bases and J lost 7; bases outside the gene matches: 5. The CDR3 spans 14 residues. CDR3 region: CASSLPAGGSEQYF. CDR3 sequence (DNA): TGTGCCAGCAGCTTACCAGCGGGGGGGAGTGAGCAGTACTTC.

This chain uses TRBV7-2 with TRBJ2-7; D possibly corresponds to TRBD1 (5 bases). The germline V and J ends were trimmed by 8 bases and 5 bases, with 7 bases remaining between them. In germline, CDR1 is SGHTA, CDR2 FQGNSA. This CDR3 comprises 10 residues. CDR3 DNA sequence: TGTGCCAGCCCCAGGGACGAGCAGTACTTC. It translates to CASPRDEQYF.

The V and J genes are TRBV5-1 and TRBJ2-2; TRBD2 agrees at 15 bases. The CDR3 spans 17 residues. The J segment lost 1 base and the V segment lost 4 bases, leaving 2 bases of the junction unmatched. Germline CDR1 and CDR2: SGHRS and YFSETQ. The CDR3 bases are TGCGCCAGCAGCGCGGGACTAGCGGGGGGGAACACCGGGGAGCTGTTTTTT. Its translation: CASSAGLAGGNTGELFF.

The CDR3 DNA reads as TGTGCCAGCAGTTTAGGGTCGCTAGCGGGGGGATACTACAATGAGCAGTTCTTC. Protein: CASSLGSLAGGYYNEQFF. The J gene is TRBJ2-1, the V gene TRBV27; 11 nucleotides align to TRBD2. Germline V gene data show CDR1 as MNHEY and CDR2 as SMNVEV (reference sequence). The trim removed 2 bases at V and 3 bases at J, leaving 9 bases unmatched. There are 18 residues in the CDR3.

The chain combines TRBV10-2 with TRBJ1-2; D remains ambiguous. The CDR3 has 14 amino acids. Trimming cost V 6 bases and J 4 bases, with 15 bases left between them. Germline V gives CDR1 WSHSY, CDR2 SAAADI. This CDR3 is CASSDFPAAYGYTF. Written as DNA, the CDR3 is TGCGCCAGCAGCGACTTCCCGGCCGCCTATGGCTACACCTTC.

This clone was seen a few times. This chain links TRBV7-3 with TRBJ2-7; TRBD1 matches 8 bases. CDR3 length equals 15 residues. Germline CDR1 and CDR2: SGHTA and FQGTGA. J gave up 3 bases and V 5 bases, and 9 bases lay outside the gene matches. CDR3 sequence: CASSPYQGQGYEQYF. The DNA for the CDR3 is TGTGCCAGCAGCCCCTACCAAGGACAGGGCTACGAGCAGTACTTC.

This clone was detected a few times. The rearrangement uses TRBV4-1 and TRBJ1-5; possible D gene TRBD1, 5 bases. Germline V gene lookup returns CDR1 MGHRA and CDR2 YSYEKL. V gave up 1 base and J gave up 7 bases, with 14 bases separating them. This CDR3 contains 15 residues. DNA for the CDR3: TGCGCCAGCAGCCAAGGCCATTCGGGGGTCCAGCCCCAGCATTTT. Its translation: CASSQGHSGVQPQHF.

This rearrangement joins TRBV5-4 to TRBJ1-6; D is possibly TRBD1 (5 bases). From germline, CDR1 is SGHNT and CDR2 YYREEE (reference sequence). This CDR3 contains 17 residues. The V and J ends lost 0 bases and 5 bases respectively, with 15 bases between them. The CDR3 loop is CASSLGRREDNNSPLHF. The CDR3 coding sequence is TGTGCCAGCAGCTTGGGACGACGTGAGGACAATAATTCACCCCTCCACTTT.

This clone has a handful of counts. The CDR3 here is CASSGAGNNSPLHF. CDR3 in DNA: TGTGCCAGCAGTGGTGCGGGGAATAATTCACCCCTCCACTTT. The chain uses TRBV2 and TRBJ1-6, with D uncertain. V was trimmed by 4 bases and J by 5 bases, leaving 9 bases between them. The CDR3 spans 14 residues. CDR1 is SNHLY and CDR2 is FYNNEI in the germline V gene.